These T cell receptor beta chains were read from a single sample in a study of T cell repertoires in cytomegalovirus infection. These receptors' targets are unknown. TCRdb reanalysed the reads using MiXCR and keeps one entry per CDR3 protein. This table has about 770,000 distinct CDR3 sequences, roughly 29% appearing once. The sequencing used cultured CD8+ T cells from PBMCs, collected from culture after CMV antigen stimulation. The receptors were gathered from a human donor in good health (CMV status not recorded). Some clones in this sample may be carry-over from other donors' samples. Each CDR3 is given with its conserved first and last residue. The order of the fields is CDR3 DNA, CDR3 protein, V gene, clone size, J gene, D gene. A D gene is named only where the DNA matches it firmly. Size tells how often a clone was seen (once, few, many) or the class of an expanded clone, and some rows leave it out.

CDR3nt: TGTGCCAGCAGTTACTCCCAAGCGGGGGGTCCTTACGAGCAGTACTTC
CDR3aa: CASSYSQAGGPYEQYF
v_gene: TRBV6-6
abundance: NA
j_gene: TRBJ2-7
d_gene: TRBD2

CDR3nt: TGTGCCAGCAGTTTGACTGGTCAGACCCAGTACTTC
CDR3aa: CASSLTGQTQYF
v_gene: TRBV6-1
abundance: NA
j_gene: TRBJ2-5
d_gene: NA

CDR3nt: TGCGCCAGCAGCTCAGCGGGGGGTCCAACAGATACGCAGTATTTT
CDR3aa: CASSSAGGPTDTQYF
v_gene: TRBV5-1
abundance: few
j_gene: TRBJ2-3
d_gene: TRBD2

CDR3nt: TGTGCCAGCAGTTCCCTCTCAGGGACCCAGCTGAGCAATCAGCCCCAGCATTTT
CDR3aa: CASSSLSGTQLSNQPQHF
v_gene: TRBV6-1
abundance: NA
j_gene: TRBJ1-5
d_gene: NA

CDR3nt: TGTGCCAGCAGCTTAGGGACAGGGATGAACACTGAAGCTTTCTTT
CDR3aa: CASSLGTGMNTEAFF
v_gene: TRBV7-6
abundance: many
j_gene: TRBJ1-1
d_gene: TRBD1

CDR3nt: TGTGCCAGCAGTTTATCCCGTCGGCAGGTGCGGGACTATGGCTACACCTTC
CDR3aa: CASSLSRRQVRDYGYTF
v_gene: TRBV28
abundance: NA
j_gene: TRBJ1-2
d_gene: NA

CDR3nt: TGTGCCAGCAGTTACTCGAGGAGGGTGGACAGGGGCTATGGCTACACCTTC
CDR3aa: CASSYSRRVDRGYGYTF
v_gene: TRBV6-5
abundance: NA
j_gene: TRBJ1-2
d_gene: TRBD1

CDR3nt: TGTGCCAGCAGCTCCCAGGATCAGGGGCGGTATAATTCACCCCTCCACTTT
CDR3aa: CASSSQDQGRYNSPLHF
v_gene: TRBV7-9
abundance: few
j_gene: TRBJ1-6
d_gene: NA

CDR3nt: TGCAGTGCTTCAGGGGGCTCCAGCTCCTACAATGAGCAGTTCTTC
CDR3aa: CSASGGSSSYNEQFF
v_gene: TRBV20-1
abundance: NA
j_gene: TRBJ2-1
d_gene: TRBD1

CDR3nt: TGTGCCAGCAGTGAAGTGGTAGGGCATGAGCAGTTCTTC
CDR3aa: CASSEVVGHEQFF
v_gene: TRBV6-1
abundance: few
j_gene: TRBJ2-1
d_gene: NA

CDR3nt: TGTGCCAGCAGCACCCGGACAGGGAAGATAGGAACCGGGGAGCTGTTTTTT
CDR3aa: CASSTRTGKIGTGELFF
v_gene: TRBV7-6
abundance: NA
j_gene: TRBJ2-2
d_gene: TRBD1

CDR3nt: TGTGCCAGCAGTTACGGCGGACAGGGGCTCATCTATGGCTACACCTTC
CDR3aa: CASSYGGQGLIYGYTF
v_gene: TRBV6-5
abundance: NA
j_gene: TRBJ1-2
d_gene: TRBD1

CDR3nt: TGTGCCAGCAGTACGGACAGACTACAAGAGACCCAGTACTTC
CDR3aa: CASSTDRLQETQYF
v_gene: TRBV6-5
abundance: many
j_gene: TRBJ2-5
d_gene: NA

CDR3nt: TGTGCCAGCAGCCCGGACAGGGGGTCCGAGCAGTACTTC
CDR3aa: CASSPDRGSEQYF
v_gene: TRBV7-6
abundance: few
j_gene: TRBJ2-7
d_gene: TRBD1

CDR3nt: TGTGCCAGCAGTTCAGGGCTGACCCTCTATGGCTACACCTTC
CDR3aa: CASSSGLTLYGYTF
v_gene: TRBV27
abundance: few
j_gene: TRBJ1-2
d_gene: NA

CDR3nt: TGTGCCAGCAAACTAGCGGGGCTCTCCTACGAGCAGTACTTC
CDR3aa: CASKLAGLSYEQYF
v_gene: TRBV6-1
abundance: NA
j_gene: TRBJ2-7
d_gene: TRBD2

CDR3nt: TGTGCCAGCAGTCCAGGGACTAGCGGGGGGCTACCTTGGGCAGATACGCAGTATTTT
CDR3aa: CASSPGTSGGLPWADTQYF
v_gene: TRBV27
abundance: NA
j_gene: TRBJ2-3
d_gene: TRBD2

CDR3nt: TGTGCTAGCAGCTTTAGCAAAGACTCCGAGCAGTACTTC
CDR3aa: CASSFSKDSEQYF
v_gene: TRBV7-7
abundance: few
j_gene: TRBJ2-7
d_gene: NA

CDR3nt: TGTGCCAGCAGCTTGTGGACAGGGAGAGCAGATACGCAGTATTTT
CDR3aa: CASSLWTGRADTQYF
v_gene: TRBV7-2
abundance: NA
j_gene: TRBJ2-3
d_gene: TRBD1

CDR3nt: TGTGCCAGCAGTTTTGGGGGGTATAATTCACCCCTCCACTTT
CDR3aa: CASSFGGYNSPLHF
v_gene: TRBV27
abundance: few
j_gene: TRBJ1-6
d_gene: NA

CDR3nt: TGTGCCAGCAGCTTAACGGCTAGCCGACAAGAGACCCAGTACTTC
CDR3aa: CASSLTASRQETQYF
v_gene: TRBV7-3
abundance: NA
j_gene: TRBJ2-5
d_gene: NA

CDR3nt: TGTGCCAGCAGCCCAGGGACTCTAAACGAGCAGTACTTC
CDR3aa: CASSPGTLNEQYF
v_gene: TRBV7-9
abundance: few
j_gene: TRBJ2-7
d_gene: NA

CDR3nt: TGTGCCAGCAGCCCCGAACCCAATGAGCAGTTCTTC
CDR3aa: CASSPEPNEQFF
v_gene: TRBV7-6
abundance: many
j_gene: TRBJ2-1
d_gene: NA

CDR3nt: TGTGCCATCACCCCCGGGGCAGCGGGGTGGGACAATGAGCAGTTCTTC
CDR3aa: CAITPGAAGWDNEQFF
v_gene: TRBV10-3
abundance: few
j_gene: TRBJ2-1
d_gene: TRBD2

CDR3nt: TGTGCCAGCAGCTTAGCGCGGAGACTATCGCCGTCCCCAGATACGCAGTATTTT
CDR3aa: CASSLARRLSPSPDTQYF
v_gene: TRBV7-9
abundance: NA
j_gene: TRBJ2-3
d_gene: NA

CDR3nt: TGTGCCAGCAGTTTATCGTTCAGGGGGGATGAAGCTTTCTTT
CDR3aa: CASSLSFRGDEAFF
v_gene: TRBV27
abundance: NA
j_gene: TRBJ1-1
d_gene: TRBD1

CDR3nt: TGTGCCAGCAGTGACCTAACCTCACTTACAACTAATGAAAAACTGTTTTTT
CDR3aa: CASSDLTSLTTNEKLFF
v_gene: TRBV25-1
abundance: many
j_gene: TRBJ1-4
d_gene: NA

CDR3nt: TGTGCCAGCAGTTACTGGGAGGGCGAAGAGACCCAGTACTTC
CDR3aa: CASSYWEGEETQYF
v_gene: TRBV6-2/TRBV6-3
abundance: many
j_gene: TRBJ2-5
d_gene: TRBD2

CDR3nt: TGTGCCACCAGCAGAGAGGGAACAGGGGGCACTGAAGCTTTCTTT
CDR3aa: CATSREGTGGTEAFF
v_gene: TRBV15
abundance: few
j_gene: TRBJ1-1
d_gene: TRBD1

CDR3nt: TGCGCCACCGTCGACGGGGCCGGGGAGCTGTTTTTT
CDR3aa: CATVDGAGELFF
v_gene: TRBV10-1
abundance: NA
j_gene: TRBJ2-2
d_gene: NA

CDR3nt: TGCAGTGCTAGAGACCGACCCCGTGAAGCTTTCTTT
CDR3aa: CSARDRPREAFF
v_gene: TRBV20-1
abundance: few
j_gene: TRBJ1-1
d_gene: NA

CDR3nt: TGTGCCAGCAGCGGAACAGGGAACAATCAGCCCCAGCATTTT
CDR3aa: CASSGTGNNQPQHF
v_gene: TRBV6-6
abundance: NA
j_gene: TRBJ1-5
d_gene: NA

CDR3nt: TGTGCCAGCAGCCCCGGGACAGGGGATTACACAGATACGCAGTATTTT
CDR3aa: CASSPGTGDYTDTQYF
v_gene: TRBV11-1
abundance: many
j_gene: TRBJ2-3
d_gene: TRBD1

CDR3nt: TGCAGCGTTGAAGACCCGGTTCAGGGGGTCTCCTACAATGAGCAGTTCTTC
CDR3aa: CSVEDPVQGVSYNEQFF
v_gene: TRBV29-1
abundance: NA
j_gene: TRBJ2-1
d_gene: TRBD1

CDR3nt: TGTGCCAGCAGTGAGGGGACAGGTTTGTACAATGAGCAGTTCTTC
CDR3aa: CASSEGTGLYNEQFF
v_gene: TRBV2
abundance: NA
j_gene: TRBJ2-1
d_gene: TRBD1

CDR3nt: TGTGCCAGCAGTTTAAGGGGGAGAGGGGCCCAGCCCCAGCATTTT
CDR3aa: CASSLRGRGAQPQHF
v_gene: TRBV27
abundance: few
j_gene: TRBJ1-5
d_gene: NA

CDR3nt: TGCAGCGTTGTATGGCCGCCCTCGAGCGATGAGCAGTTCTTC
CDR3aa: CSVVWPPSSDEQFF
v_gene: TRBV29-1
abundance: NA
j_gene: TRBJ2-1
d_gene: NA

CDR3nt: TGTGCCAGCAGCAGGGACAGCACCTATGGCTACACCTTC
CDR3aa: CASSRDSTYGYTF
v_gene: TRBV7-6
abundance: many
j_gene: TRBJ1-2
d_gene: TRBD1

CDR3nt: TGTGCCAGCAGCTGGGTCCCTAGCGGGGGGGCGGTCTTC
CDR3aa: CASSWVPSGGAVF
v_gene: TRBV11-1
abundance: NA
j_gene: TRBJ2-1
d_gene: TRBD2

CDR3nt: TGTGCCAGCAGTGAAGGGGACAGAAGGAGCACTGAAGCTTTCTTT
CDR3aa: CASSEGDRRSTEAFF
v_gene: TRBV2
abundance: NA
j_gene: TRBJ1-1
d_gene: TRBD1

CDR3nt: TGCAGTGCTAGGGTAGGACTAGCGGGGGGCTGGGCCAAAAACATTCAGTACTTC
CDR3aa: CSARVGLAGGWAKNIQYF
v_gene: TRBV20-1
abundance: NA
j_gene: TRBJ2-4
d_gene: TRBD2

CDR3nt: TGTGCCAGTAGTATAGTAAGACGGACGAATGAAAAACTGTTTTTT
CDR3aa: CASSIVRRTNEKLFF
v_gene: TRBV19
abundance: NA
j_gene: TRBJ1-4
d_gene: NA

CDR3nt: TGTGCCAGCAGCTGGCGCCATCGAGACCCTGAAGCTTTCTTT
CDR3aa: CASSWRHRDPEAFF
v_gene: TRBV7-8
abundance: NA
j_gene: TRBJ1-1
d_gene: NA

CDR3nt: TGTGCCAGCAGCTTATCCAGGGCAGGGAGTAAAGAGACCCAGTACTTC
CDR3aa: CASSLSRAGSKETQYF
v_gene: TRBV13
abundance: NA
j_gene: TRBJ2-5
d_gene: NA

CDR3nt: TGTGCCAGCAGACCCACAGGGGGCCAAGAGACCCAGTACTTC
CDR3aa: CASRPTGGQETQYF
v_gene: TRBV6-6
abundance: NA
j_gene: TRBJ2-5
d_gene: TRBD1

CDR3nt: TGTGCCAGCACTCCAGGGGATGGCTACACCTTC
CDR3aa: CASTPGDGYTF
v_gene: TRBV6-6
abundance: few
j_gene: TRBJ1-2
d_gene: NA

CDR3nt: TGTGCCAGCAGCCCCACAGGCCGGTACACTGAAGCTTTCTTT
CDR3aa: CASSPTGRYTEAFF
v_gene: TRBV3-1
abundance: NA
j_gene: TRBJ1-1
d_gene: NA

CDR3nt: TGTGCCTCACGGTTTAGTTACACCGGGGAGCTGTTTTTT
CDR3aa: CASRFSYTGELFF
v_gene: TRBV28
abundance: NA
j_gene: TRBJ2-2
d_gene: NA

CDR3nt: TGTGCCAGCAGCTTGTTGGGCAGGGGGGTCGGCTATGAGCAGTTCTTC
CDR3aa: CASSLLGRGVGYEQFF
v_gene: TRBV7-6
abundance: few
j_gene: TRBJ2-1
d_gene: NA

CDR3nt: TGTGCCAGCAGGGTTGGGCCCCGAAATCAGCCCCAGCATTTT
CDR3aa: CASRVGPRNQPQHF
v_gene: TRBV2
abundance: NA
j_gene: TRBJ1-5
d_gene: NA

CDR3nt: TGTGCCACCAGCAGTATCCTAGCGGGGGACACAGATACGCAGTATTTT
CDR3aa: CATSSILAGDTDTQYF
v_gene: TRBV15
abundance: NA
j_gene: TRBJ2-3
d_gene: TRBD2

CDR3nt: TGTGCCAGCAGCCGGGACAGCTACATGACGGTTAACTCTGGAAACACCATATATTTT
CDR3aa: CASSRDSYMTVNSGNTIYF
v_gene: TRBV7-6
abundance: many
j_gene: TRBJ1-3
d_gene: TRBD1

CDR3nt: TGTGCCAGCAGTGAAGAGAGGTGGGAGGCTGAAGCTTTCTTT
CDR3aa: CASSEERWEAEAFF
v_gene: TRBV28
abundance: NA
j_gene: TRBJ1-1
d_gene: NA